The source of this T cell receptor beta chain is a study of CD8+ T cells in alopecia areata. The CDR3 is made up of 16 amino acids. Trimming at V came to 1 base and at J to 8 bases, leaving 8 bases not matched to a gene. The germline V gene encodes CDR1 MGHDK and CDR2 SYGVNS. RNA was isolated and reverse transcribed to cDNA, the sequencing template. TCRdb keeps only in-frame clones here, not all; method: immunoSEQ multiplex PCR. The sample includes around 150,000 clones, 55% of them seen just once. This TCR came from a human donor in good health. The chain joins TRBV25-1 to TRBJ2-1; 10 bases map to TRBD2. Sequenced material: CD4+ T cells sorted from blood. CDR3 in amino acids: CASSELGASGRDEQFF. The CDR3, as DNA: TGTGCCAGCAGTGAATTGGGGGCTAGCGGGAGAGATGAGCAGTTCTTC.